This T cell receptor (beta chain) was identified during a study of cytomegalovirus exposure and HLA in healthy donors. Study conclusions and caveats: Further analysis, carried out later, found HLA-associated TCR beta chains more clonally expanded than equally common other chains.

Note on this clone: The antigen is not known.

The PCR employed 60 Vbeta primers together with 13 Jbeta primers. Using immunoSEQ multiplex PCR, the repertoire was profiled, and TCRdb retains in-frame clones only, with some absent. In the table there are more than 95,000 clones, roughly 80% of which are singletons. The CDR3 totals 13 residues. Germline V gene lookup returns CDR1 GTSNPN and CDR2 SVGIG (reference sequence). V lost 0 bases to trimming and J lost 4 bases; unmatched junction nucleotides: 0. Sequencing was done on a sample of PBMCs. The gene calls are TRBV30 and TRBJ1-2; 9 bases map to TRBD1. This sequence originates from a man younger than 45 in good health and CMV-seronegative. The CDR3 loop reads CAWSVQGAYGYTF. For the CDR3, the DNA is TGTGCCTGGAGTGTACAGGGGGCCTATGGCTACACCTTC.